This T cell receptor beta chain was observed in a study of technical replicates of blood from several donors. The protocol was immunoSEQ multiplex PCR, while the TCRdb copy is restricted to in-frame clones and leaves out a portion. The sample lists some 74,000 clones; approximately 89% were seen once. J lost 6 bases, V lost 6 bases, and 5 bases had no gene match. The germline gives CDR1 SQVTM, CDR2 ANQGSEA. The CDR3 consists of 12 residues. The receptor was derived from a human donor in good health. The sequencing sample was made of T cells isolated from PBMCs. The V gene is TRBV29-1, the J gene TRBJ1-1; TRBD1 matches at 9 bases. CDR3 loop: CSVWGTGPEAFF. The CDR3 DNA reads TGCAGCGTCTGGGGGACAGGGCCTGAAGCTTTCTTT. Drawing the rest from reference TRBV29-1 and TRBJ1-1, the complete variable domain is SAVISQKPSRDICQRGTSLTIQCQVDSQVTMMFWYRQQPGQSLTLIATANQGSEATYESGFVIDKFPISRPNLTFSTLTVSNMSPEDSSIYLCSVWGTGPEAFFGQGTRLTVV.